What follows describes a single T cell receptor (beta chain). Its cognate antigen is unknown. These data are taken from a study of cytomegalovirus exposure and HLA in healthy donors. Study-wide results and caveats: Roughly even sequencing depth across donors was the assumption behind the presence/absence analyses. In a later analysis, a missense DCLRE1C variant was linked to TCR beta V- and J-gene trimming. Rarity held for most TCR sequences, but there were some public TCRs that occurred in many donors.

Unmatched junction bases numbered 6, after V lost 7 bases and J lost 1 base. This CDR3 region has 14 residues. Germline V gives CDR1 MNHEY, CDR2 SVGAGI. The PCR was carried out with 60 Vbeta primers and 13 Jbeta primers. Sequencing was performed with immunoSEQ multiplex PCR; in TCRdb, only in-frame clones are kept and a portion is missing. The sample lists about 170,000 clones, about two thirds occurring once. Sequenced sample: PBMCs. The sequence derives from a human donor in good health. The J gene is TRBJ2-5, the V gene TRBV6-5; 7 bases fit TRBD1. The CDR3 DNA is TGTGCCAGCAATCCGGGGACAGTCCAAGAGACCCAGTACTTC. Its translation: CASNPGTVQETQYF.